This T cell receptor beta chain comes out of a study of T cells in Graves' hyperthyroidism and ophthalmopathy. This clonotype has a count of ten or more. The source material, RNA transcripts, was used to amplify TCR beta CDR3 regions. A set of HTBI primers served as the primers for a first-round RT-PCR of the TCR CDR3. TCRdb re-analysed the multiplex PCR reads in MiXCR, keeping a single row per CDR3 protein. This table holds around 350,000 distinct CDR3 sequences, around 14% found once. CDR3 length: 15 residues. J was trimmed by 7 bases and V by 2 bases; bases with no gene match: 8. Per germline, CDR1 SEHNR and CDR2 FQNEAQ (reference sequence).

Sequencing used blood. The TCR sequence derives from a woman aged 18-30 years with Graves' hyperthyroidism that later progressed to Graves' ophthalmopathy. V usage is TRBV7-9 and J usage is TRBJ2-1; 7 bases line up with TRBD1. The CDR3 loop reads CASSLKGAVRNEQFF. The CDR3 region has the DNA TGTGCCAGCAGCTTAAAGGGGGCGGTAAGGAATGAGCAGTTCTTC.